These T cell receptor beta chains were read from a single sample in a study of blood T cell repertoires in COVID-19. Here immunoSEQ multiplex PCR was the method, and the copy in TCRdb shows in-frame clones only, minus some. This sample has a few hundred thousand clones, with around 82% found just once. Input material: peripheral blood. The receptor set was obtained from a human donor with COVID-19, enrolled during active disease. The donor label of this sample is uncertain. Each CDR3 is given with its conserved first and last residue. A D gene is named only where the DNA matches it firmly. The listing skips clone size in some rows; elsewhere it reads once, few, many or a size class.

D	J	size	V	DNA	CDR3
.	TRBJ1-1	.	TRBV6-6	TGTGCCAGCAGCACCCGGGAGAACACTGAAGCTTTCTTT	CASSTRENTEAFF
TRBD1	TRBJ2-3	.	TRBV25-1	TGTGCCAGCAGTGAATTCGGGGACAGGGTAACAGATACGCAGTATTTT	CASSEFGDRVTDTQYF
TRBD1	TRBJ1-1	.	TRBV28	TGTGCCAGCAGGACAGGGGGTGTCACTGAAGCTTTCTTT	CASRTGGVTEAFF
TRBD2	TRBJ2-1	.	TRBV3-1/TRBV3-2	TGTGCCAGCAGCCAGATGAACCGTCGGACTAGGGCCTACAATGAGCAGTTCTTC	CASSQMNRRTRAYNEQFF
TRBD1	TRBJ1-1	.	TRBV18	TGTGCCAGCTCTGGGGCCCGGGACAGGGACCTTAACACTGAAGCTTTCTTT	CASSGARDRDLNTEAFF
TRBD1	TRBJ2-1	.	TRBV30	TGTGCCTGGAGTACGAGGGGGCGGTTTGACGGCGAGCAGTTCTTC	CAWSTRGRFDGEQFF
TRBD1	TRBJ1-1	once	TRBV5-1	TGCGCCAGCAGCTCCCAGGGGGCCACTGAAGCTTTCTTT	CASSSQGATEAFF
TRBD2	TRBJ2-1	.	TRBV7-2	TGTGCCAGCAGCTTAGTAGGGACTAGCGGGGTAAATGAGCAGTTCTTC	CASSLVGTSGVNEQFF
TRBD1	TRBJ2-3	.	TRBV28	TGTGCCAGCAGTCGACCGGGACAGGGTGAAGATACGCAGTATTTT	CASSRPGQGEDTQYF
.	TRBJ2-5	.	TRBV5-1	TGCGCCAGCAGCGTCCGCCGGGGGGAGACCCAGTACTTC	CASSVRRGETQYF
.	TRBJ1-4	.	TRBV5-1	TGCGCCAGCAGCTTAACGGGTCAGTGGGAAAAACTGTTTTTT	CASSLTGQWEKLFF
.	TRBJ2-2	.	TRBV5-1	TGCGCCAGCAGCGTAAGCCCGAACACCGGGGAGCTGTTTTTT	CASSVSPNTGELFF
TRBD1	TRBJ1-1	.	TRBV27	TGTGCCAGCAGGTATACTGTTACAGGGGTCATTAACACTGAAGCTTTCTTT	CASRYTVTGVINTEAFF
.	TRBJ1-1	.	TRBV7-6	TGTGCCAGCAGCTTAGGAGCGGCAGGGGCCGTTACTAACACTGAAGCTTTCTTT	CASSLGAAGAVTNTEAFF
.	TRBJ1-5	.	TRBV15	TGTGCCACCAGCCTGGAGAGAGGTCAGCCCCAGCATTTT	CATSLERGQPQHF
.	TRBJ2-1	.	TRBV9	TGTGCCAGCAGCCGAAACTCGGGTTACTCCTACAATGAGCAGTTCTTC	CASSRNSGYSYNEQFF
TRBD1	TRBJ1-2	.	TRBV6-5	TGTGCCAGCAGGCGGGACAGGACCTCCTATGGCTACACCTTC	CASRRDRTSYGYTF
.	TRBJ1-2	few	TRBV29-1	TGCAGCGGCGGACAGACTTCTAACTATGGCTACACCTTC	CSGGQTSNYGYTF
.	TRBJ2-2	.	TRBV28	TGTGCCTCTCAGGGCCCGGGGGCCGGGGAGCTGTTTTTT	CASQGPGAGELFF
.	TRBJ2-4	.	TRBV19	TGTGCCAGTAGTATAGTGGGAGACATTCAGTACTTC	CASSIVGDIQYF
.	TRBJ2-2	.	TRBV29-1	TGCAGCGTCACTCCAGGGTCCGGGGAGCTGTTTTTT	CSVTPGSGELFF
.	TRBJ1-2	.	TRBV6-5	TGTGCCAGCAGTCCCAACGGGGAGAACTATGGCTACACCTTC	CASSPNGENYGYTF
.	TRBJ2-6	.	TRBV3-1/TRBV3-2	TGTGCCAGCAGCCGACGACTCGATTACAGGGCCTCGGGGGCCAACGTCCTGACTTTC	CASSRRLDYRASGANVLTF
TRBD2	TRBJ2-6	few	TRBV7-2	TGTGCCAGCAGCCCGAGGACTAGCGGGGTGTCTGGGGCCAACGTCCTGACTTTC	CASSPRTSGVSGANVLTF
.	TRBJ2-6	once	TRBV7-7	TGTGCTAGCAGCTTAGCTACCGGGACTGGGGCCAACGTCCTGACTTTC	CASSLATGTGANVLTF